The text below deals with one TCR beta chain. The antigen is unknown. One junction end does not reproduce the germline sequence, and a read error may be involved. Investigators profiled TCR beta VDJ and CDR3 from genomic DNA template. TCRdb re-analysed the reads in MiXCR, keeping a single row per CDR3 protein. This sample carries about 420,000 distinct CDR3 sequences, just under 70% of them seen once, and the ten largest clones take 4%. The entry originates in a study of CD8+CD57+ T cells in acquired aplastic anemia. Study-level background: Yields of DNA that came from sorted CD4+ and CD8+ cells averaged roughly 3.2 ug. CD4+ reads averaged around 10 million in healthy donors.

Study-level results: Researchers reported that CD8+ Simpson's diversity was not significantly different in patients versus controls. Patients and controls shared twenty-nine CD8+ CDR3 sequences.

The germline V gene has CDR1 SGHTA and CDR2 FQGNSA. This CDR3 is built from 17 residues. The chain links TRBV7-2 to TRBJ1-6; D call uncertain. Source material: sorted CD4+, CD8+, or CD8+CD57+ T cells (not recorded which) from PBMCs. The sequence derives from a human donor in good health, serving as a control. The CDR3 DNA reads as TGTGCCAGCGGCTTAGTCAGGCCCAACGCGGGCTATACACCCCTCCACTTT. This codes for CASGLVRPNAGYTPLHF.